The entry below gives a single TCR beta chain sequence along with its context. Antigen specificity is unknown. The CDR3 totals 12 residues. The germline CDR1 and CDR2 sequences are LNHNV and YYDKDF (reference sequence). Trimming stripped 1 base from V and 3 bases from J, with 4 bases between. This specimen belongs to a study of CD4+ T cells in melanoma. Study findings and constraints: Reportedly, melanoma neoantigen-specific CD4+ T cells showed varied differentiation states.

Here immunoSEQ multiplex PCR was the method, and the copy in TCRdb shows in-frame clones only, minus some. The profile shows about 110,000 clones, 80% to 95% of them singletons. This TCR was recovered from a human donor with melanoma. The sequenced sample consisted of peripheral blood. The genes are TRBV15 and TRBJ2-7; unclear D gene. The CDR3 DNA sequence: TGTGCCACCAGCAGAGCAGGCTACGAGCAGTACTTC. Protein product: CATSRAGYEQYF. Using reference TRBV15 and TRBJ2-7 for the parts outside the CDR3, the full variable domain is DAMVIQNPRYQVTQFGKPVTLSCSQTLNHNVMYWYQQKSSQAPKLLFHYYDKDFNNEADTPDNFQSRRPNTSFCFLDIRSPGLGDTAMYLCATSRAGYEQYFGPGTRLTVT.